The clone carrying this T cell receptor beta chain appeared many times. The data belong to a study of T cells in Graves' hyperthyroidism and ophthalmopathy. Turning to the study itself: Peripheral blood was obtained at initial diagnosis, preceding any treatment.

Researchers amplified the TCR beta CDR3 regions from RNA transcripts. Primed by the HTBI set, a first-round RT-PCR was run on the TCR CDR3. TCRdb reprocessed the multiplex PCR reads with MiXCR, giving one entry per CDR3 protein. The data hold over 500,000 distinct CDR3 sequences, with 17% observed a single time. Patients were excluded because of uncontrolled infection, other autoimmune disease, pregnancy or lactation. Cells are PBMCs isolated from roughly 10 ml of fresh blood. CDR1 is DFQATT and CDR2 is SNEGSKA in the germline V gene (reference sequence). The CDR3 extends over 13 amino acids. The V and J ends lost 7 bases and 6 bases, in that order; junction bases with no gene match: 6.

Sequencing was performed on blood. The receptor was derived from a woman under 30 with Graves' ophthalmopathy. The chain joins TRBV20-1 to TRBJ2-3; 11 nucleotides line up with TRBD2. The DNA of the CDR3 is TGCAGTGGTCTGACTAGCGGGGTTGATACGCAGTATTTT. This gives the protein CSGLTSGVDTQYF.